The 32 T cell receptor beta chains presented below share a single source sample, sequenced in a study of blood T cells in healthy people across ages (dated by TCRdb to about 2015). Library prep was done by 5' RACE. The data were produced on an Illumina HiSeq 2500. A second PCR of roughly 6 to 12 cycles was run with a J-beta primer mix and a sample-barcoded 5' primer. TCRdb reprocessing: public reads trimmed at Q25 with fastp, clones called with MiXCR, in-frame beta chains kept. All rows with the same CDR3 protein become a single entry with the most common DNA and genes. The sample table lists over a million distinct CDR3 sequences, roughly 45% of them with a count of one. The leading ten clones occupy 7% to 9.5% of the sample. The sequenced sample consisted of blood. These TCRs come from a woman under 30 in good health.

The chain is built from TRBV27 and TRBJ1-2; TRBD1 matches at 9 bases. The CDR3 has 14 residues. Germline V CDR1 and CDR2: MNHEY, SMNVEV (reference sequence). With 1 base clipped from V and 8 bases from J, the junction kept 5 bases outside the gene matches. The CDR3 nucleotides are TGTGCCAGCAGTTTATACGGGACAGGGAAGGGCTACACCTTC. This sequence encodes CASSLYGTGKGYTF.

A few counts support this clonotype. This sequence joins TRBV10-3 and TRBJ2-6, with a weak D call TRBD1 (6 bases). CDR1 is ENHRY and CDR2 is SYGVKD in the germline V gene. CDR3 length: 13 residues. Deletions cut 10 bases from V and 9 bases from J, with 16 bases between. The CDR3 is CASEQGLVNVLTF. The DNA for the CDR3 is TGTGCCAGTGAGCAGGGGCTGGTCAACGTCCTGACTTTC.

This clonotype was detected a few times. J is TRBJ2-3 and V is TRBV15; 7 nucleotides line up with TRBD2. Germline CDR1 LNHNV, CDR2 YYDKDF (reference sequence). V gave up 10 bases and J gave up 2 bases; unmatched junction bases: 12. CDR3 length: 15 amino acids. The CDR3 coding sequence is TGTGCCAGACGTGCCGCTAGCGGATTCACAGATACGCAGTATTTT. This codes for CARRAASGFTDTQYF.

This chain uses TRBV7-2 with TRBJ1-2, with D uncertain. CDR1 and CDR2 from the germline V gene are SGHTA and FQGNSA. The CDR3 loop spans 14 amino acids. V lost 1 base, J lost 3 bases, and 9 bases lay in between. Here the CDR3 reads CASSLVRIDYGYTF. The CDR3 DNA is TGTGCCAGCAGCTTAGTACGGATAGACTATGGCTACACCTTC.

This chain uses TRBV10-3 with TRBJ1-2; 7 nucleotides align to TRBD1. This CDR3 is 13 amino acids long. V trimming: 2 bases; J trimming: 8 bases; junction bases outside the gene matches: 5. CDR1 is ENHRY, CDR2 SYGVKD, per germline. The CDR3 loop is CAISEPGTVGYTF. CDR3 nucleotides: TGTGCCATCAGTGAGCCCGGGACAGTCGGCTACACCTTC.

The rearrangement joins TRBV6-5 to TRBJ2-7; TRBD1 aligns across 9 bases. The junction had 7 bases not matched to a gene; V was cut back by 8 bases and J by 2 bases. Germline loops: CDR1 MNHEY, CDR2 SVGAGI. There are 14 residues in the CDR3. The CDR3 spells CASVGTGITYEQYF. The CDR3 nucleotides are TGTGCCAGCGTCGGGACAGGGATTACCTACGAGCAGTACTTC.

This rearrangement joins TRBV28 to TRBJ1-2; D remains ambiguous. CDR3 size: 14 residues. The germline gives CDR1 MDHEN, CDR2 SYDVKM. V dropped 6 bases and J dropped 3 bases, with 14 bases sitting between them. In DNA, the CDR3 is TGTGCCAGCAGACCAGAAGCCGGACACTATGGCTACACCTTC. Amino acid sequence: CASRPEAGHYGYTF.

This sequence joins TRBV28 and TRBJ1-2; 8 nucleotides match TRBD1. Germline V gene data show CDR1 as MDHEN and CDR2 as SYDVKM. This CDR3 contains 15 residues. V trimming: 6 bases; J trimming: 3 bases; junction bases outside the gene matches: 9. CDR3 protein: CASRTGTGADYGYTF. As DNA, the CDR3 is TGTGCCAGCAGGACCGGGACAGGTGCCGACTATGGCTACACCTTC.

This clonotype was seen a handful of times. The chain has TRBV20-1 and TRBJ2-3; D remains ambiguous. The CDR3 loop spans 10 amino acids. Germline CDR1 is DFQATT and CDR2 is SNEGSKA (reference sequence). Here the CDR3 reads CSTGTDTQYF. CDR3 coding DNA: TGCAGCACAGGCACAGATACGCAGTATTTT.

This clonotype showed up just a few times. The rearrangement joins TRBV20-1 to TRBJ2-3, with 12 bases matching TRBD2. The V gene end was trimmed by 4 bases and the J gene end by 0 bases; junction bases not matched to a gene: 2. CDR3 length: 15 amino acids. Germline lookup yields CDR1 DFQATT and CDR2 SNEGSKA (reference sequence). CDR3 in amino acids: CSAIGTSGSTDTQYF. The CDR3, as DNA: TGCAGTGCTATCGGGACTAGCGGGAGCACAGATACGCAGTATTTT.

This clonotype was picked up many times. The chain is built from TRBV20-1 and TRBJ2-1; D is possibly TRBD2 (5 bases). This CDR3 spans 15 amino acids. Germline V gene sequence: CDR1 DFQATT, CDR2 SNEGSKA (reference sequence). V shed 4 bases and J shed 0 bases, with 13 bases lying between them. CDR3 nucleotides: TGCAGTGCTAACCAAGCGGAGAGCTCCTACAATGAGCAGTTCTTC. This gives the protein CSANQAESSYNEQFF.

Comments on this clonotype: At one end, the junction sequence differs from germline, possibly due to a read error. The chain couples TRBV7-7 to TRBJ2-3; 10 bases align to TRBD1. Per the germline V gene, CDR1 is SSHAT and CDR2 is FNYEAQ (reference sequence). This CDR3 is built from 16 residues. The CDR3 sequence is CASSINGTGGTDTQYF. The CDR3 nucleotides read TGTGCTAGCAGCATAAATGGGACAGGGGGCACAGATACGCAGTATTTT.

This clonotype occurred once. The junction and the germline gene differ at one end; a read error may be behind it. The CDR3 protein is CASSFQGAWNSPLHF. The DNA of the CDR3 is TGTGCTAGCAGCTTCCAGGGGGCTTGGAATTCACCCCTCCACTTT. The J gene is TRBJ1-6, the V gene TRBV7-7; TRBD1 matches at 8 bases. CDR3 length: 15 amino acids. CDR1 and CDR2 (germline): SSHAT, FNYEAQ (reference sequence).

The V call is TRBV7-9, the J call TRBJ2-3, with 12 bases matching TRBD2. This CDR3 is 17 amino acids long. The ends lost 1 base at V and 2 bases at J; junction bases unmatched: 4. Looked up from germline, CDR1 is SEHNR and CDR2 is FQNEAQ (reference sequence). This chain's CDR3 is CASSLGPSGGATDTQYF. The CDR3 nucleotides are TGTGCCAGCAGCTTAGGCCCTAGCGGGGGGGCCACAGATACGCAGTATTTT.

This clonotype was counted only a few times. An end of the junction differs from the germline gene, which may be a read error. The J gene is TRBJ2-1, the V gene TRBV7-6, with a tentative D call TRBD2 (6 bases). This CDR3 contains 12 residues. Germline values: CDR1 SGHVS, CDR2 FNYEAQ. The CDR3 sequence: CASSPDYDEQFF. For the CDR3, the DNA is TGTGCCAGCAGCCCGGACTACGATGAGCAGTTCTTC.

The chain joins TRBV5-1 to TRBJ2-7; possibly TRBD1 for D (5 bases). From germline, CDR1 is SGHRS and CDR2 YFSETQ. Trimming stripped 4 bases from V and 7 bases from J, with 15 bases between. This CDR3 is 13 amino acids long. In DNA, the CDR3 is TGCGCCAGCAGCCCTCGACCCAGGGATGAGCAGTACTTC. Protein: CASSPRPRDEQYF.

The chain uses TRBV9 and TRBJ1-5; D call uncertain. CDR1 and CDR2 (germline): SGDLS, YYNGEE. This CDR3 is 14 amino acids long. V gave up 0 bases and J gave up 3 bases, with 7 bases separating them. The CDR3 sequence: CASSVDGVNQPQHF. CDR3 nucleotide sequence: TGTGCCAGCAGCGTAGACGGCGTCAATCAGCCCCAGCATTTT.

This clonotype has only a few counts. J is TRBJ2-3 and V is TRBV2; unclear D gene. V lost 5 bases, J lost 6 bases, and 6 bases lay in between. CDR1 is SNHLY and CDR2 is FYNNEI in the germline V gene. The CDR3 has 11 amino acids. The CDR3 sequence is CASSIVDTQYF. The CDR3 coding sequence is TGTGCCAGCAGTATTGTCGATACGCAGTATTTT.

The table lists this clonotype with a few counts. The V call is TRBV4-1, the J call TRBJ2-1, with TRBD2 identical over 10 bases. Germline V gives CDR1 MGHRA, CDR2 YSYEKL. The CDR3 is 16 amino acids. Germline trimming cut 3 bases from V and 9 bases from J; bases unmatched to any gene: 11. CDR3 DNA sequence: TGCGCCAGCAGCCACCCTAGCGGGAGTTTCGGAGGTGAGCAGTTCTTC. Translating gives CASSHPSGSFGGEQFF.

In DNA form, the CDR3 reads TGTGCCAGCAGCTTGGCTAGCGGGGGGGGCTCCTACAATGAGCAGTACTTC. It specifies CASSLASGGGSYNEQYF. The chain couples TRBV7-9 to TRBJ2-1, with TRBD2 matching 12 bases. The J call is in doubt because the DNA end fits TRBJ2-7 better. The CDR3 is made up of 17 amino acids. In germline, CDR1 is SEHNR, CDR2 FQNEAQ (reference sequence).

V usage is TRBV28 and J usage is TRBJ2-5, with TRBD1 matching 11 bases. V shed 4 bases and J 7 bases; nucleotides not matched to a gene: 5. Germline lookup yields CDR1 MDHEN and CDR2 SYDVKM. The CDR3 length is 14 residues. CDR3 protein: CASSSTGTGGTQYF. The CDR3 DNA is TGTGCCAGCAGTTCAACCGGGACAGGGGGGACCCAGTACTTC.

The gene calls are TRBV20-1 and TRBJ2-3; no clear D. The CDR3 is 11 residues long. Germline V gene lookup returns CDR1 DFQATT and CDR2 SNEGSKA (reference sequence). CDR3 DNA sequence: TGCGCAGCCCCAGGCCCAGATACGCAGTATTTT. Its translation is CAAPGPDTQYF.

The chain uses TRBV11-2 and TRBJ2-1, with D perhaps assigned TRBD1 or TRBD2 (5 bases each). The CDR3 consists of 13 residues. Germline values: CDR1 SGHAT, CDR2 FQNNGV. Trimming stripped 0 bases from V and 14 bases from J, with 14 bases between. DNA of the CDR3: TGTGCCAGCAGCTTAGATCTTCGGGACCAAAAGTTCTTC. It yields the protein CASSLDLRDQKFF.

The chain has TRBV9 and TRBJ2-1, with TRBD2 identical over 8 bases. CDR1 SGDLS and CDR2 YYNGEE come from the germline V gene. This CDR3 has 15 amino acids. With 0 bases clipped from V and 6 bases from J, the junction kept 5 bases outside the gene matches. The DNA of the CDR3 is TGTGCCAGCAGCGTAGGGGGACTAGTAAGCAATGAGCAGTTCTTC. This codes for CASSVGGLVSNEQFF.

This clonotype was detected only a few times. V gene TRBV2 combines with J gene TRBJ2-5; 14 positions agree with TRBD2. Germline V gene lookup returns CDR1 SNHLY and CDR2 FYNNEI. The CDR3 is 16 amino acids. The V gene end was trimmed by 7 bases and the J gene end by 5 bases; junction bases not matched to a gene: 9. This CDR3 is CASNKGLAGVSETQYF. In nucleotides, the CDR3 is TGTGCCAGCAACAAGGGACTAGCGGGAGTATCTGAGACCCAGTACTTC.

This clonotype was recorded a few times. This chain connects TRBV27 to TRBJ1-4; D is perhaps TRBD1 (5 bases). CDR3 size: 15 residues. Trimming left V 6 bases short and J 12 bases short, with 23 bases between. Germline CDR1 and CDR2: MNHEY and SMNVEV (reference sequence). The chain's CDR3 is CASRPGTTSESELFF. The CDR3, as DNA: TGTGCCAGCAGGCCCGGGACGACCTCGGAGTCGGAACTGTTTTTT.

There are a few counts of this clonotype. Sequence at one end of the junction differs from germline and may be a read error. In DNA, the CDR3 is TGTGCTAGCAGCGCTTGGGGCACAGATACGCAGTATTTT. This codes for CASSAWGTDTQYF. This chain uses TRBV7-7 with TRBJ2-3; D is ambiguous. Looked up from germline, CDR1 is SSHAT and CDR2 is FNYEAQ (reference sequence). This CDR3 has 13 amino acids.

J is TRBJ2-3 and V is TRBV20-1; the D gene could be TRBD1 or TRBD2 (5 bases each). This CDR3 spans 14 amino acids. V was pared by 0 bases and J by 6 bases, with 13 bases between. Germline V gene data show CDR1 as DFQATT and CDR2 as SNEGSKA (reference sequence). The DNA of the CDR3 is TGCAGTGCTAGAGAGGGACCCGCCCGCGATACGCAGTATTTT. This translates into CSAREGPARDTQYF.

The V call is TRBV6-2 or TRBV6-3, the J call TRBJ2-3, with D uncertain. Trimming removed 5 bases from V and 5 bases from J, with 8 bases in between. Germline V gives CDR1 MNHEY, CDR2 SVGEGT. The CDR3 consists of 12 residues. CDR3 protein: CASSDAIDTQYF. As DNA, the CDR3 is TGTGCCAGCAGTGACGCTATAGATACGCAGTATTTT.

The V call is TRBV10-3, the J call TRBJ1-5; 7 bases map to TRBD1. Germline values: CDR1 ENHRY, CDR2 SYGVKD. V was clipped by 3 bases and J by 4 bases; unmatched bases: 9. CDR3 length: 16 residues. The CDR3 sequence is CAISDLDREGNQPQHF. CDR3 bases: TGTGCCATCAGTGACCTAGACAGGGAGGGTAATCAGCCCCAGCATTTT.

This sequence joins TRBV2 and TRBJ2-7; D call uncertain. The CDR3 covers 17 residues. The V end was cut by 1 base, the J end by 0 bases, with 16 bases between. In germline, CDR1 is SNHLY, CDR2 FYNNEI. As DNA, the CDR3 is TGTGCCAGCAGTGAAGTATCGACCTTACTGAGCTCCTACGAGCAGTACTTC. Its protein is CASSEVSTLLSSYEQYF.

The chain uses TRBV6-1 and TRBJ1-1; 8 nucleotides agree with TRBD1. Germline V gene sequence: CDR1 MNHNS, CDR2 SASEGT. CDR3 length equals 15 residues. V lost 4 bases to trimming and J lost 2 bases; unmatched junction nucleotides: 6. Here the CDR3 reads CASSGPGQGNTEAFF. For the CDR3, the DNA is TGTGCCAGCAGTGGTCCCGGACAGGGAAACACTGAAGCTTTCTTT.